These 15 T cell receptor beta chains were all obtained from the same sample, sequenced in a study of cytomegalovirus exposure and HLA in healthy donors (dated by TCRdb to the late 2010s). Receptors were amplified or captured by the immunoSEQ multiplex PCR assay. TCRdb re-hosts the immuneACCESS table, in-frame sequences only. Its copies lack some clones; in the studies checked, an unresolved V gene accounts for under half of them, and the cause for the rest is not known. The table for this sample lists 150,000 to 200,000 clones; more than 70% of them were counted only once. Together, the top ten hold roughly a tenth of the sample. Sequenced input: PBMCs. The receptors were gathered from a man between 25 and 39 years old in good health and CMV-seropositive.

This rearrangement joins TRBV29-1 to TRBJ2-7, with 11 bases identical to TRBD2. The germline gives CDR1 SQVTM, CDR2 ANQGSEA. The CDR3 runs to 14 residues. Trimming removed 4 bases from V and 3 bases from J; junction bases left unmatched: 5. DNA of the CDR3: TGCAGCGTTGCACTAGCGGGAGTTAGCTACGAGCAGTACTTC. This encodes CSVALAGVSYEQYF.

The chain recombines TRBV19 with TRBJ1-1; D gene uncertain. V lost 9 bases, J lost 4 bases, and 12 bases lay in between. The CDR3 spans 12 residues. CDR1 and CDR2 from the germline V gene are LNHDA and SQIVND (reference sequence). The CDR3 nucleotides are TGTGCCAGCCAGTCCGGAGGCACTGAAGCTTTCTTT. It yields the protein CASQSGGTEAFF.

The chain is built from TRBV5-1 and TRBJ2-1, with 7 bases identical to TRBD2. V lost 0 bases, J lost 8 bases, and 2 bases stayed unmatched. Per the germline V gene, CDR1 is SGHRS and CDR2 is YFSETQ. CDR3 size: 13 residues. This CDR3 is CASSLGLAYEQFF. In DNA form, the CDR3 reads TGCGCCAGCAGCTTGGGACTAGCCTATGAGCAGTTCTTC.

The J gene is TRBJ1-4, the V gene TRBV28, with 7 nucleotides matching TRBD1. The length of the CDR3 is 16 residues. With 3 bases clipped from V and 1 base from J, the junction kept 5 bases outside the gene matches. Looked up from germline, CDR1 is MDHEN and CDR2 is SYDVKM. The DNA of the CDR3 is TGTGCCAGCAGTTTCCAGGGGGAAGGAACTAATGAAAAACTGTTTTTT. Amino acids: CASSFQGEGTNEKLFF.

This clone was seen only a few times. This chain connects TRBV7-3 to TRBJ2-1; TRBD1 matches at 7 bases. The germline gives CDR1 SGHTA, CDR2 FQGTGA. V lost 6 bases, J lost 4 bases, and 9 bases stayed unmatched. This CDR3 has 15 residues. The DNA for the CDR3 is TGTGCCAGCAGTCAAGGGGGCTCGGCGTACAATGAGCAGTTCTTC. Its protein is CASSQGGSAYNEQFF.

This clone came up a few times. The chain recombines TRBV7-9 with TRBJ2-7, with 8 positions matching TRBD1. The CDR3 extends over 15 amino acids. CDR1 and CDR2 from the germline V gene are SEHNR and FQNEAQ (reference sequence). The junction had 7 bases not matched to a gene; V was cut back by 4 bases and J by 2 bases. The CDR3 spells CASSSLDRVTYEQYF. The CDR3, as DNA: TGTGCCAGCAGCTCCCTGGACAGGGTAACCTACGAGCAGTACTTC.

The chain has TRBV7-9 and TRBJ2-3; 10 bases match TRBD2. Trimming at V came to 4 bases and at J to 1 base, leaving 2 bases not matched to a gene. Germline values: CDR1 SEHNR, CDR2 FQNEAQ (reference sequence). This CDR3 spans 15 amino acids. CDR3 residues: CASSSTSGGTDTQYF. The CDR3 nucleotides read TGTGCCAGCAGCTCAACTAGCGGGGGCACAGATACGCAGTATTTT.

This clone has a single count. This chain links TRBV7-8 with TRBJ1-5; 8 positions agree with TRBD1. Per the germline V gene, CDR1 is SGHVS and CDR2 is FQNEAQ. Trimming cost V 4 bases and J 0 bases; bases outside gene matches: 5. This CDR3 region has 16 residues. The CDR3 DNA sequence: TGTGCCAGCAGCTCCAGGGGGCCCTATAGCAATCAGCCCCAGCATTTT. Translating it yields CASSSRGPYSNQPQHF.

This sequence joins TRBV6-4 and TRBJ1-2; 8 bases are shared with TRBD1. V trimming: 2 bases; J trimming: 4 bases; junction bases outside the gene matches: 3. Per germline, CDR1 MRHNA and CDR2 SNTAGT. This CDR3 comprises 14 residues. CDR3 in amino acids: CASSDTDRAYGYTF. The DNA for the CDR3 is TGTGCCAGCAGTGACACGGACAGGGCCTATGGCTACACCTTC.

CDR3 sequence reads: CASGPKRWSYNSPLHF. The CDR3, as DNA: TGTGCCAGTGGTCCAAAGCGTTGGTCCTATAATTCACCCCTCCACTTT. The chain is built from TRBV19 and TRBJ1-6; D is ambiguous. The CDR3 sequence is 16 residues long. The V end was cut by 8 bases, the J end by 1 base, with 15 bases between. Germline V gives CDR1 LNHDA, CDR2 SQIVND (reference sequence).

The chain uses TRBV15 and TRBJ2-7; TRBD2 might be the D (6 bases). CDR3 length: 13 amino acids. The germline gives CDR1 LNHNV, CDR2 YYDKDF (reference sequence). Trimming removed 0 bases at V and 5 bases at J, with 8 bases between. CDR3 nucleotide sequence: TGTGCCACCAGCAGAGACGGCGGGAACGAGCAGTACTTC. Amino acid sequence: CATSRDGGNEQYF.

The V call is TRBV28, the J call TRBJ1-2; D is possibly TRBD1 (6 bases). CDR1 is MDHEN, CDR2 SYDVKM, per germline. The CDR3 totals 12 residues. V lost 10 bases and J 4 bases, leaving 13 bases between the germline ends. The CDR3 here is CAIAGVSYGYTF. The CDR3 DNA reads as TGTGCCATCGCAGGGGTTAGCTATGGCTACACCTTC.

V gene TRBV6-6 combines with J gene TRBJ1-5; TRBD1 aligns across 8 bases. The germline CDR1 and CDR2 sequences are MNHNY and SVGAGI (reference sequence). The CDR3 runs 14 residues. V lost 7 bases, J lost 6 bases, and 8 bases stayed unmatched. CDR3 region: CASIAAGGGQPQHF. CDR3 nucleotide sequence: TGTGCCAGCATTGCGGCAGGGGGCGGTCAGCCCCAGCATTTT.

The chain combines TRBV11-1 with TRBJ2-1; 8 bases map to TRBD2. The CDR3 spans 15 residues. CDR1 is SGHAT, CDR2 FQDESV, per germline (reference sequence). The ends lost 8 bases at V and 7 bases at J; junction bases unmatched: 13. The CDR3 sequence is CASGALAGLRNEQFF. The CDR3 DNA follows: TGTGCCAGCGGAGCTTTAGCGGGACTTCGGAATGAGCAGTTCTTC. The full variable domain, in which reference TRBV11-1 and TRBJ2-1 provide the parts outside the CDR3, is EAEVAQSPRYKITEKSQAVAFWCDPISGHATLYWYRQILGQGPELLVQFQDESVVDDSQLPKDRFSAERLKGVDSTLKIQPAELGDSAMYLCASGALAGLRNEQFFGPGTRLTVL.

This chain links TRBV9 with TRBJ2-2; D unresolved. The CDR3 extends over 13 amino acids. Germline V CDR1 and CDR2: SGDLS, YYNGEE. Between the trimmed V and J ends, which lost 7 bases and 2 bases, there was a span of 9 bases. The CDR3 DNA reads TGTGCCAGCCAGCGATCCAACACCGGGGAGCTGTTTTTT. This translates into CASQRSNTGELFF.